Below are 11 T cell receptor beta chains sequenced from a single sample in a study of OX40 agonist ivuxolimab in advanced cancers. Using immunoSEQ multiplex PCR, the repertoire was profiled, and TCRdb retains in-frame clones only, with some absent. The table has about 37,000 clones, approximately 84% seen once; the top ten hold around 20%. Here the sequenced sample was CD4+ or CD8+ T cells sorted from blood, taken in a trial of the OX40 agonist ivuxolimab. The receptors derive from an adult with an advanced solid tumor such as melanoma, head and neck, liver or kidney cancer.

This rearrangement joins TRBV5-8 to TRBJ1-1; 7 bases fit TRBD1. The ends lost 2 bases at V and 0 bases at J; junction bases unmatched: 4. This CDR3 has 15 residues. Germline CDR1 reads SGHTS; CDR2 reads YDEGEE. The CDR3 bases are TGTGCCAGCAGCTTCCCGGGACAGATGAACACTGAAGCTTTCTTT. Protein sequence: CASSFPGQMNTEAFF.

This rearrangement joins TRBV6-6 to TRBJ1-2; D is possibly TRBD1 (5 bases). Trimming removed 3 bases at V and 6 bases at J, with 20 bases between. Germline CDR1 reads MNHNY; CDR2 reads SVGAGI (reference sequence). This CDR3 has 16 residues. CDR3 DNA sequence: TGTGCCAGCAGTTATAGGCCTACAGGTATTACTGATGGCTACACCTTC. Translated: CASSYRPTGITDGYTF.

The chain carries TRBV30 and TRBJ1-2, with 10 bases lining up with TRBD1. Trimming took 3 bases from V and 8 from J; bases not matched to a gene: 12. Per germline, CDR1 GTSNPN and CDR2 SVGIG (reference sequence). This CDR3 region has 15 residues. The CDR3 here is CAWSLAGTGVSGYTF. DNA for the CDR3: TGTGCCTGGAGCCTCGCCGGGACAGGGGTCTCGGGCTACACCTTC.

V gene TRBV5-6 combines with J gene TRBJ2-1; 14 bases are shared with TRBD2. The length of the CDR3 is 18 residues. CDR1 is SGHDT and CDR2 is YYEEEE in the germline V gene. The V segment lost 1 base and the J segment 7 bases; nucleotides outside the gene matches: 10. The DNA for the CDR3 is TGTGCCAGCAGCTTGTCCCAGACTAGCGGGGGGGCCTCGAATGAGCAGTTCTTC. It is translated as CASSLSQTSGGASNEQFF.

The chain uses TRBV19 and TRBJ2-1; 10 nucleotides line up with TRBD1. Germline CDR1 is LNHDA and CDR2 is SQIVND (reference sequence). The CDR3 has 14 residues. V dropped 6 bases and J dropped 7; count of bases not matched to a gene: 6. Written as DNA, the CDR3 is TGTGCCAGTAGGCGGGACAGGGGCTATAATGAGCAGTTCTTC. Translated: CASRRDRGYNEQFF.

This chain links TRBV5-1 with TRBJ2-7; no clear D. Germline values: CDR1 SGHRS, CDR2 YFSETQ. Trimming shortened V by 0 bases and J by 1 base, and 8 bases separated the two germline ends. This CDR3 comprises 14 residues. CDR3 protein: CASSLDSSSYEQYF. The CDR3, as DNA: TGCGCCAGCAGCTTGGACAGTTCTTCCTACGAGCAGTACTTC. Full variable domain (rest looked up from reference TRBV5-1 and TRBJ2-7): KAGVTQTPRYLIKTRGQQVTLSCSPISGHRSVSWYQQTPGQGLQFLFEYFSETQRNKGNFPGRFSGRQFSNSRSEMNVSTLELGDSALYLCASSLDSSSYEQYFGPGTRLTVT.

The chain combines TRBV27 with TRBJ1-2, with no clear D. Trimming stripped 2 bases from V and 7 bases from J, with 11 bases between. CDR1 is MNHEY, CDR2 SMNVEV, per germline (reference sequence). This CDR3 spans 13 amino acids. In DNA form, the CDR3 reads TGTGCCAGCAGTTTAGGCGCCTCCTTTGGCTACACCTTC. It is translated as CASSLGASFGYTF.

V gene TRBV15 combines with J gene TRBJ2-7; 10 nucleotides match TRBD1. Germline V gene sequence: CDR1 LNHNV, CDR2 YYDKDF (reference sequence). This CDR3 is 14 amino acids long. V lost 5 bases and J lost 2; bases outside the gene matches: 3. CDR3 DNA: TGTGCCACCAGCGCAGGACAGGGGGCCTACGAGCAGTACTTC. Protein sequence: CATSAGQGAYEQYF.

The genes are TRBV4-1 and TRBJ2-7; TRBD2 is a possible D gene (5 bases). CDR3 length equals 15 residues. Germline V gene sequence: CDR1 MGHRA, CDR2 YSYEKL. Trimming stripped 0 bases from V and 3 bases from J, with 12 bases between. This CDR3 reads CASSQDKEEYYEQYF. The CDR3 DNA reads TGCGCCAGCAGCCAAGATAAGGAGGAGTACTACGAGCAGTACTTC.

CDR3 sequence: CASSEWVVGTNTEAFF. The CDR3 DNA sequence: TGTGCCAGCAGTGAATGGGTGGTAGGGACGAACACTGAAGCTTTCTTT. The chain joins TRBV6-1 to TRBJ1-1, with D possibly being TRBD1 (5 bases). Germline V CDR1 and CDR2: MNHNS, SASEGT. The CDR3 totals 16 residues. V was trimmed by 2 bases and J by 1 base, leaving 14 bases between them.

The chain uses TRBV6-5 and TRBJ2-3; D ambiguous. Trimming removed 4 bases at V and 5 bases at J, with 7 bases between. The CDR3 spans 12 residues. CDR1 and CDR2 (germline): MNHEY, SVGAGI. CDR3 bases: TGTGCCAGCAGTTTAAAGGGAGATACGCAGTATTTT. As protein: CASSLKGDTQYF.